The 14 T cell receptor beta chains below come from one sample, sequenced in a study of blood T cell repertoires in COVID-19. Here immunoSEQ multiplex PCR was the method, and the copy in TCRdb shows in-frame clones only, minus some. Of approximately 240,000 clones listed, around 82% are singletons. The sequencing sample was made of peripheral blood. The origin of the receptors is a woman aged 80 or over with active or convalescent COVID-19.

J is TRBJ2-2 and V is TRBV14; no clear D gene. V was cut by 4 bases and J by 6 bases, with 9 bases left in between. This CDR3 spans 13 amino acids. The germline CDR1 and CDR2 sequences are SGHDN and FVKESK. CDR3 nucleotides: TGTGCCAGCAGCCCCCGGGTCGCCGGGGAGCTGTTTTTT. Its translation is CASSPRVAGELFF.

The DNA for the CDR3 is TGTGCCTGGGGGGGGCCAGGGGGAAATCAGCCCCAGCATTTT. This sequence encodes CAWGGPGGNQPQHF. This chain connects TRBV30 to TRBJ1-5; 7 positions agree with TRBD1. Looked up from germline, CDR1 is GTSNPN and CDR2 is SVGIG (reference sequence). The length of the CDR3 is 14 residues. The V and J ends lost 5 bases and 4 bases, in that order; junction bases with no gene match: 8.

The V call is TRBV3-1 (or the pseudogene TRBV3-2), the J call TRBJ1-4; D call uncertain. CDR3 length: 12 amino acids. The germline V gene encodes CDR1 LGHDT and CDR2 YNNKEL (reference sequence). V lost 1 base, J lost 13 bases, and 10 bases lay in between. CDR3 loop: CASSQGEGVLFF. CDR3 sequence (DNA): TGTGCCAGCAGCCAAGGAGAGGGAGTACTGTTTTTT.

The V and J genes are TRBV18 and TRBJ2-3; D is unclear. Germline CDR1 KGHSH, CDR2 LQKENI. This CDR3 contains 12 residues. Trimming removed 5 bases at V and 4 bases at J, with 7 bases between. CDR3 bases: TGTGCCAGCTCAGTCCGGGCAGATACGCAGTATTTT. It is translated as CASSVRADTQYF.

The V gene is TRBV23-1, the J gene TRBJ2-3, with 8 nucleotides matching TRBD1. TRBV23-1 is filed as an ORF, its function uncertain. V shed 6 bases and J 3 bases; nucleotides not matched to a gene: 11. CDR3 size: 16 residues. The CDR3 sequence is CASSHGQGASTDTQYF. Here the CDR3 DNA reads TGCGCCAGCAGCCACGGACAGGGCGCAAGTACAGATACGCAGTATTTT.

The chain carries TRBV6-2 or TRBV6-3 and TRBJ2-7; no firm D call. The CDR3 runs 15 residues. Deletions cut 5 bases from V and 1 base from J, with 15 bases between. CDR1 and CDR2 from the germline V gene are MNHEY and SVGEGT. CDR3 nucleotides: TGTGCCAGCAGTCCCCTAGTGCGGCTATCCTACGAGCAGTACTTC. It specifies CASSPLVRLSYEQYF.

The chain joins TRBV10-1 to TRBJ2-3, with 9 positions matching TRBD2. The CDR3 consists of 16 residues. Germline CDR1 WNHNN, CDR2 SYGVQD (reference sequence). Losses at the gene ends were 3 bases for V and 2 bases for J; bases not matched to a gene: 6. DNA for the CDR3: TGCGCCAGCAGTGATTCTAGCGGGGCCTCCACAGATACGCAGTATTTT. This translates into CASSDSSGASTDTQYF.

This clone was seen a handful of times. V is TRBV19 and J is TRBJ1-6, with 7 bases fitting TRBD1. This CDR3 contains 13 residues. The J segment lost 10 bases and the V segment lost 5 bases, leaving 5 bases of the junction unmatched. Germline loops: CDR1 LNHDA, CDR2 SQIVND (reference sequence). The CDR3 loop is CASSRQGESPLHF. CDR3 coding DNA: TGTGCCAGTAGTCGACAGGGTGAATCACCCCTCCACTTT.

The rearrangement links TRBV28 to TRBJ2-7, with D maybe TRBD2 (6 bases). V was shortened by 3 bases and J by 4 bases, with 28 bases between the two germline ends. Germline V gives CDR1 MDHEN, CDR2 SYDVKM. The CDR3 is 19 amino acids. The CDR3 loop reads CASSFSRLRVGRREYEQYF. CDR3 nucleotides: TGTGCCAGCAGTTTTTCGAGACTGCGGGTAGGGCGGAGGGAGTACGAGCAGTACTTC.

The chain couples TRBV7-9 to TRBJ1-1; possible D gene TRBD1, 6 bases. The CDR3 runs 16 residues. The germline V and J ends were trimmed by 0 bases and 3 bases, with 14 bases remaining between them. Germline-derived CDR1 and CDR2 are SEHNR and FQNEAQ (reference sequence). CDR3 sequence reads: CASSLAWQGRDTEAFF. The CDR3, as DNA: TGTGCCAGCAGCTTAGCTTGGCAGGGGCGGGACACTGAAGCTTTCTTT. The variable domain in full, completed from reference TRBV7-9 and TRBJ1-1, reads DTGVSQNPRHKITKRGQNVTFRCDPISEHNRLYWYRQTLGQGPEFLTYFQNEAQLEKSRLLSDRFSAERPKGSFSTLEIQRTEQGDSAMYLCASSLAWQGRDTEAFFGQGTRLTVV.

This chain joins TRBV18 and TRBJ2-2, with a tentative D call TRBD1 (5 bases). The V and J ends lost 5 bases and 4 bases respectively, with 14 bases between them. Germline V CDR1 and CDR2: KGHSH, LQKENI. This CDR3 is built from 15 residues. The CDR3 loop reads CASSAQGSGTGELFF. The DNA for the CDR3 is TGTGCCAGCTCAGCGCAGGGCTCGGGCACCGGGGAGCTGTTTTTT.

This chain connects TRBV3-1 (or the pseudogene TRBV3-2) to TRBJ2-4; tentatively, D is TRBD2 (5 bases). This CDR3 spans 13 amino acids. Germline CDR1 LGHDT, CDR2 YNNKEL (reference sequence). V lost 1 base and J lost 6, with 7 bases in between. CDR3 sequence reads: CASSQGGRNIQYF. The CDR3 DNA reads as TGTGCCAGCAGCCAAGGAGGGCGAAACATTCAGTACTTC.

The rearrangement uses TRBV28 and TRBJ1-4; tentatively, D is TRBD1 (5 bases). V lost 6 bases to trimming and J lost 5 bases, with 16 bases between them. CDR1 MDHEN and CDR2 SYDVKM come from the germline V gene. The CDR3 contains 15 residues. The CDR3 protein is CASSLTQGKNEKLFF. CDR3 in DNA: TGTGCCAGCAGCCTCACCCAGGGTAAAAATGAAAAACTGTTTTTT.

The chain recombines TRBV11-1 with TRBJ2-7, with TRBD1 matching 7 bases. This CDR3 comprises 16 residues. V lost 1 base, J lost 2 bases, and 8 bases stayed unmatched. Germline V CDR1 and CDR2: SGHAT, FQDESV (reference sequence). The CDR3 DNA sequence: TGTGCCAGCAGCTTAGAGGTCGGGCAGGGGGCCTACGAGCAGTACTTC. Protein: CASSLEVGQGAYEQYF.